This TCR beta chain was captured in a study of T cell changes during pregnancy in multiple sclerosis. Germline V gene sequence: CDR1 MDHEN, CDR2 SYDVKM. Losses at the gene ends were 6 bases for V and 3 bases for J; bases not matched to a gene: 4. The CDR3 has 13 residues. Method: immunoSEQ multiplex PCR; TCRdb's copy keeps in-frame clones and lacks some. The sample records more than 80,000 clones, 85% to 95% being singletons. The source of this sequence is a female donor with multiple sclerosis, enrolled in a pregnancy study. V usage is TRBV28 and J usage is TRBJ2-7; 8 positions match TRBD2. The material was peripheral blood, obtained after pregnancy. The CDR3 reads CASSPAGDYEQYF. CDR3 sequence (DNA): TGTGCCAGCAGCCCAGCGGGGGACTACGAGCAGTACTTC.